The T cell receptor (beta chain) described here comes from a study of cytomegalovirus exposure and HLA in healthy donors. Comments on this clone: Antigen: not known.

The CDR3 runs to 15 residues. Trimming removed 5 bases from V and 1 base from J, with 14 bases in between. Per the germline V gene, CDR1 is SEHNR and CDR2 is FQNEAQ (reference sequence). Amplification used 60 Vbeta primers and 13 Jbeta primers. The method was immunoSEQ multiplex PCR; TCRdb's version includes in-frame clones alone and lacks a portion of them. The repertoire has about 130,000 clones, more than 60% of them found once; the top ten carry 2.1%. Overall study results and limits: The study labeled 150 to 200 TCR beta chains cytomegalovirus-associated.

The TCR comes from a woman aged 40 to 50 in good health and CMV-seropositive. Sequencing used PBMCs. V usage is TRBV7-9 and J usage is TRBJ1-1, with D perhaps matching TRBD1 (6 bases). The DNA for the CDR3 is TGTGCCAGCAGCCGGGCAGGGGCACGGAACACTGAAGCTTTCTTT. As protein: CASSRAGARNTEAFF.